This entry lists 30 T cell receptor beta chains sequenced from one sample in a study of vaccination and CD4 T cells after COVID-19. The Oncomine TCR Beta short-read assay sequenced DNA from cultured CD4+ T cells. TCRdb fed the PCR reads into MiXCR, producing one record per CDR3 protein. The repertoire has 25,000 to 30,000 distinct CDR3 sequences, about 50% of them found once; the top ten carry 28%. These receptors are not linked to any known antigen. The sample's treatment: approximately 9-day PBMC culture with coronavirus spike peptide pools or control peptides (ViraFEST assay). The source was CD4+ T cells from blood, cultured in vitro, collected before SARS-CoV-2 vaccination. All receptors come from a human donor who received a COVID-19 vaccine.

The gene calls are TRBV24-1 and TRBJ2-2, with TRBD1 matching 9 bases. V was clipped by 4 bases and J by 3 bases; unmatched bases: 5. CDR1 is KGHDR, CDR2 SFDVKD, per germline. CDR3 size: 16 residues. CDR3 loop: CATSETGGADTGELFF. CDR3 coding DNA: TGTGCCACCAGTGAGACAGGGGGGGCTGACACCGGGGAGCTGTTTTTT.

The CDR3 region is CASMRGGVDTEAFF. For the CDR3, the DNA is TGTGCCAGTATGAGGGGGGGCGTGGACACTGAAGCTTTCTTT. The V and J genes are TRBV19 and TRBJ1-1; D may be TRBD1 (6 bases). V lost 7 bases to trimming and J lost 3 bases, with 15 bases between them. CDR1 is LNHDA and CDR2 is SQIVND in the germline V gene (reference sequence). The CDR3 has 14 residues.

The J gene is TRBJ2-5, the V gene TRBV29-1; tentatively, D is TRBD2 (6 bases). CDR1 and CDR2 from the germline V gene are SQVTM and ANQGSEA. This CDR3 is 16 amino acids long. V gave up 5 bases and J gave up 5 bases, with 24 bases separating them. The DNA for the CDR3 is TGCAGCGTTTTTTTCCCGGTTAGGAGCGGGTACGAGACCCAGTACTTC. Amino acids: CSVFFPVRSGYETQYF.

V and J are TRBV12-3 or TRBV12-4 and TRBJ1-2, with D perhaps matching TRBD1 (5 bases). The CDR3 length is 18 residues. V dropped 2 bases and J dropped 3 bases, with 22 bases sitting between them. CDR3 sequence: CASSLLVLRDHGDYGYTF. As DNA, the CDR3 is TGTGCCAGCAGTTTATTAGTACTCCGGGACCATGGGGACTATGGCTACACCTTC.

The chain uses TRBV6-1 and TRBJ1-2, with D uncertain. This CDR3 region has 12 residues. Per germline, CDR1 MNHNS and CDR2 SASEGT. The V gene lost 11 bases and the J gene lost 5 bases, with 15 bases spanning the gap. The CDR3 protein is CAVGTRWYGYTF. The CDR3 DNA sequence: TGTGCCGTGGGCACCCGGTGGTATGGCTACACCTTC.

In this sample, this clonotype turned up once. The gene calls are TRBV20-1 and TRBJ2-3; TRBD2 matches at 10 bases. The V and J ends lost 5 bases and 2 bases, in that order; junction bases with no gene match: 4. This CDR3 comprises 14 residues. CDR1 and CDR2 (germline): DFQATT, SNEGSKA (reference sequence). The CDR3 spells CSAGAGGITDTQYF. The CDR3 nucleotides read TGCAGTGCTGGAGCGGGGGGGATCACAGATACGCAGTATTTT.

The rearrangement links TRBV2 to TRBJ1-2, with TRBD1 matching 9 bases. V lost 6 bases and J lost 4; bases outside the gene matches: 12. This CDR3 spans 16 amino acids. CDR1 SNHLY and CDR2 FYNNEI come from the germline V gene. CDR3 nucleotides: TGTGCCAGCAGGGCTCTCCGGGACAGGGACTCCTATGGCTACACCTTC. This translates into CASRALRDRDSYGYTF.

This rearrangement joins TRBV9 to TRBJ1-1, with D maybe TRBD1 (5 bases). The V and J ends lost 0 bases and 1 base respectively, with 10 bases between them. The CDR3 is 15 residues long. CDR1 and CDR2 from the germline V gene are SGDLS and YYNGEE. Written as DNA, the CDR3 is TGTGCCAGCAGCGTAGCAAAAGGGGCGAACACTGAAGCTTTCTTT. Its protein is CASSVAKGANTEAFF.

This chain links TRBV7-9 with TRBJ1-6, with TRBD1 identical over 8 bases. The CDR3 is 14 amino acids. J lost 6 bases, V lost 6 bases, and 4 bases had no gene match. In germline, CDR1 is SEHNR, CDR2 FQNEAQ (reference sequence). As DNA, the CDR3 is TGTGCCAGCAGGGCAGACAGGGGTAATTCACCCCTCCACTTT. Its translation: CASRADRGNSPLHF.

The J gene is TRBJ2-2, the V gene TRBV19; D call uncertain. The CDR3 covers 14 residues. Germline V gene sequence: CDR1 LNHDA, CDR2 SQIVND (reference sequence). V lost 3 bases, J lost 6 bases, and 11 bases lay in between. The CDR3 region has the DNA TGTGCCAGTAGTATCCAACGGGCCGCCGGGGAGCTGTTTTTT. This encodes CASSIQRAAGELFF.

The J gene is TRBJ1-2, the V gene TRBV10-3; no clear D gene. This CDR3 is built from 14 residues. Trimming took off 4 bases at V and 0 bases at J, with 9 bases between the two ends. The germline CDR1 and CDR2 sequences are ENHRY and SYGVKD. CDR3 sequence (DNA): TGTGCCATCAGTGTATCCTTAGCTAACTATGGCTACACCTTC. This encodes CAISVSLANYGYTF.

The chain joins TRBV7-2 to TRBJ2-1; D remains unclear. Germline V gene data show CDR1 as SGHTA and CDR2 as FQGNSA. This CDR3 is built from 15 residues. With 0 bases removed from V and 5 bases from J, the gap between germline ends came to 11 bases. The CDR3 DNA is TGTGCCAGCAGCTTAGCGGGGAACTCAAACAATGAGCAGTTCTTC. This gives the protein CASSLAGNSNNEQFF.

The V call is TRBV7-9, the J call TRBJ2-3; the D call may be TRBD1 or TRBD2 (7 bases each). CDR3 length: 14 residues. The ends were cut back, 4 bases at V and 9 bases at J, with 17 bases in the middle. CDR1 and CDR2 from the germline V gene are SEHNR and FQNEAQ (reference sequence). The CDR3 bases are TGTGCCAGCAGCTACAGACAGGGAGGGCGCACGCAGTATTTT. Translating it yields CASSYRQGGRTQYF.

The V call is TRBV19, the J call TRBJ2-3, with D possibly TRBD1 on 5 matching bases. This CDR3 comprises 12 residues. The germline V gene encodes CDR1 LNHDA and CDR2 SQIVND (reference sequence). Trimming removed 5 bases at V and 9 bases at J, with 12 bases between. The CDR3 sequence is CASSPTDLTQYF. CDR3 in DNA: TGTGCCAGTAGTCCGACAGATCTAACGCAGTATTTT. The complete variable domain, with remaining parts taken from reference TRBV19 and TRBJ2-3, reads DGGITQSPKYLFRKEGQNVTLSCEQNLNHDAMYWYRQDPGQGLRLIYYSQIVNDFQKGDIAEGYSVSREKKESFPLTVTSAQKNPTAFYLCASSPTDLTQYFGPGTRLTVL.

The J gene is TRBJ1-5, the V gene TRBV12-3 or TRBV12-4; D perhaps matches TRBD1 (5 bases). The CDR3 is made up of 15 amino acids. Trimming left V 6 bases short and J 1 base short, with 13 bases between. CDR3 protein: CASSPGWGSNQPQHF. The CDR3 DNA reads TGTGCCAGCAGCCCGGGGTGGGGGAGCAATCAGCCCCAGCATTTT.

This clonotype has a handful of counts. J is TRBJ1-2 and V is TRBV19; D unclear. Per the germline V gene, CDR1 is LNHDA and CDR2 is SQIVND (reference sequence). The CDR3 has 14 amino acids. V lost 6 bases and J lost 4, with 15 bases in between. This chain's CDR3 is CASRTDGGFYGYTF. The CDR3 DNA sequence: TGTGCCAGTAGGACGGACGGAGGATTCTATGGCTACACCTTC. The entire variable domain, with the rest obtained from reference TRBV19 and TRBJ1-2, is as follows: DGGITQSPKYLFRKEGQNVTLSCEQNLNHDAMYWYRQDPGQGLRLIYYSQIVNDFQKGDIAEGYSVSREKKESFPLTVTSAQKNPTAFYLCASRTDGGFYGYTFGSGTRLTVV.

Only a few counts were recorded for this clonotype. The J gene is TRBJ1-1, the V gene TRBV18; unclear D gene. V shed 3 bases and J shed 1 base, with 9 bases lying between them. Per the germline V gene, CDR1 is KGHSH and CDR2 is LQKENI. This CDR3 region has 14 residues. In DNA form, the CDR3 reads TGTGCCAGCTCACCCTTGGGAGGGAACACTGAAGCTTTCTTT. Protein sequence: CASSPLGGNTEAFF. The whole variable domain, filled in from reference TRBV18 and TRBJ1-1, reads NAGVMQNPRHLVRRRGQEARLRCSPMKGHSHVYWYRQLPEEGLKFMVYLQKENIIDESGMPKERFSAEFPKEGPSILRIQQVVRGDSAAYFCASSPLGGNTEAFFGQGTRLTVV.

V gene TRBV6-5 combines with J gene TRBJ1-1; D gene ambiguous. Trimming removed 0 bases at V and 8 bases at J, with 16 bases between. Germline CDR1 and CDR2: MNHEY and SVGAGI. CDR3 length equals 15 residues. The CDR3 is CASSYSVQVQLEAFF. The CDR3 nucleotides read TGTGCCAGCAGTTACTCGGTCCAGGTACAATTAGAAGCTTTCTTT.

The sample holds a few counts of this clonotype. CDR3 DNA sequence: TGTGCCAGCAGCTTAGGGTCACGAAATTATGGCTACACCTTC. The encoded protein is CASSLGSRNYGYTF. The chain employs TRBV7-2 and TRBJ1-2; D unclear. There are 14 residues in the CDR3. The germline CDR1 and CDR2 sequences are SGHTA and FQGNSA. Trimming took 1 base from V and 5 from J, leaving 11 bases between them.

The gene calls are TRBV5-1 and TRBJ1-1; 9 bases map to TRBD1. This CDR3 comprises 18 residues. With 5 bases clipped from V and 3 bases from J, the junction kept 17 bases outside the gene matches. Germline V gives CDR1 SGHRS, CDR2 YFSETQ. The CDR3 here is CASRGQGLLLPLDTEAFF. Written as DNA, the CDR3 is TGCGCCAGCAGGGGACAGGGCTTACTACTACCCTTGGACACTGAAGCTTTCTTT.

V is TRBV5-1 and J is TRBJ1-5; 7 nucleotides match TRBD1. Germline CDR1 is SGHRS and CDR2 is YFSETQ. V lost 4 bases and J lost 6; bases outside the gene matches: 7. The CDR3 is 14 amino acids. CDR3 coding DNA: TGCGCCAGCAGCCCCGGGACAGAGGGTCAGCCCCAGCATTTT. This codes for CASSPGTEGQPQHF.

This CDR3 reads CSASGVLAGDFDEQFF. CDR3 nucleotides: TGCAGTGCTTCAGGAGTCCTAGCGGGGGATTTCGATGAGCAGTTCTTC. The rearrangement joins TRBV20-1 to TRBJ2-1, with 10 bases fitting TRBD2. Per germline, CDR1 DFQATT and CDR2 SNEGSKA (reference sequence). The CDR3 length is 16 residues. The junction had 15 bases not matched to a gene; V was cut back by 5 bases and J by 8 bases.

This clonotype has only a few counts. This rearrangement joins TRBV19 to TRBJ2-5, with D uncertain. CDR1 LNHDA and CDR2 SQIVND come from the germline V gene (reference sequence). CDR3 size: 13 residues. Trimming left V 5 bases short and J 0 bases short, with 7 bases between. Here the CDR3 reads CASSWAYQETQYF. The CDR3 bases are TGTGCCAGTAGTTGGGCATACCAAGAGACCCAGTACTTC. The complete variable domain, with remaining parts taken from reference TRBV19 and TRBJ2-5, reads DGGITQSPKYLFRKEGQNVTLSCEQNLNHDAMYWYRQDPGQGLRLIYYSQIVNDFQKGDIAEGYSVSREKKESFPLTVTSAQKNPTAFYLCASSWAYQETQYFGPGTRLLVL.

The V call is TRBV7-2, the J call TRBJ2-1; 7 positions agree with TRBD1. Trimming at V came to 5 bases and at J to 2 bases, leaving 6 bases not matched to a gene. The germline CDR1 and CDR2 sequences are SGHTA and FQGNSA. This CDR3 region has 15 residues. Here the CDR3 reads CASSVQGQTYNEQFF. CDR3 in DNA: TGTGCCAGCAGCGTACAGGGGCAAACCTACAATGAGCAGTTCTTC.

The CDR3 protein is CASSLGSLNEQFF. The CDR3 nucleotides are TGTGCCAGCAGCTTAGGATCCCTCAATGAGCAGTTCTTC. The V call is TRBV7-6, the J call TRBJ2-1; D gene ambiguous. This CDR3 comprises 13 residues. The ends were cut back, 1 base at V and 6 bases at J, with 7 bases in the middle. Germline CDR1 SGHVS, CDR2 FNYEAQ.

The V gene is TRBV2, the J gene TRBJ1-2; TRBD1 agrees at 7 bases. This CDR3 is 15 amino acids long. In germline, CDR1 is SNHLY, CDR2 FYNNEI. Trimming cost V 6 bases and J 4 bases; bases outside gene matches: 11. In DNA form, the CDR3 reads TGTGCCAGCAGAGAGGGGACAGTAATCTCCTATGGCTACACCTTC. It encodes CASREGTVISYGYTF.

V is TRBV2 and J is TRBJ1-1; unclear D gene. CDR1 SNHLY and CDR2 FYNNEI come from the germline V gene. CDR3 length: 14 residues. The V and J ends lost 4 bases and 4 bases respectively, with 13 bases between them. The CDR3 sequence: CASSVSRAFTEAFF. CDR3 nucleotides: TGTGCCAGCAGTGTGTCTAGGGCGTTCACTGAAGCTTTCTTT.

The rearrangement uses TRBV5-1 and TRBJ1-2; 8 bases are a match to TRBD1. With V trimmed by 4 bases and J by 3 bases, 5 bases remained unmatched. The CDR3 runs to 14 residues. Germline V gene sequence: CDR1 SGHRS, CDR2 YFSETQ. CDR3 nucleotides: TGCGCCAGCAGCCCATCGACAGGGGACTATGGCTACACCTTC. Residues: CASSPSTGDYGYTF.

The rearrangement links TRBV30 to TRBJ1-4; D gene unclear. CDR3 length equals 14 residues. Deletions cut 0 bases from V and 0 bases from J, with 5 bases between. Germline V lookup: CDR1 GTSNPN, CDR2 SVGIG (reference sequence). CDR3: CAWSVPATNEKLFF. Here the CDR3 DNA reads TGTGCCTGGAGTGTACCTGCAACTAATGAAAAACTGTTTTTT.

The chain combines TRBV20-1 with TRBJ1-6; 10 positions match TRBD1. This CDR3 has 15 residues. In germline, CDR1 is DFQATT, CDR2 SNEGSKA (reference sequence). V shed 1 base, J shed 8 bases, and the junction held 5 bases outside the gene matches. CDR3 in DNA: TGCAGTGCTAGAGTCTCAGGGACAGGGGATTCACCCCTCCACTTT. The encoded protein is CSARVSGTGDSPLHF.